Described below is a single TCR beta chain sequence and its context. As to time point: newly diagnosed GD, antithyroid drugs for less than 3 months. From PBMCs, RNA was extracted and then used to make the TCR library. Unmatched junction bases numbered 10, after V lost 5 bases and J lost 1 base. The CDR3 has 16 amino acids. Germline CDR1 DFQATT, CDR2 SNEGSKA (reference sequence). The data derive from a study of regulatory T cells in long-lasting Graves disease. Arm-PCR of CDR3 regions and iRepertoire HTBI primers were the basis on which TCR beta libraries were built. A single record per CDR3 protein comes from TCRdb applying MiXCR to the multiplex PCR reads. The sample lists a few hundred thousand distinct CDR3 sequences, about a sixth occurring once. The sample also formed part of further work on T cells in Graves' hyperthyroidism and ophthalmopathy. As reported in that work: An initial round of RT-PCR targeting the TCR CDR3 relied on the HTBI primer set.

Here the sequenced sample was peripheral blood mononuclear cells (PBMCs), taken at new diagnosis, from a patient treated with antithyroid drugs. This receptor was obtained from a woman under 30 with Graves disease. The J gene is TRBJ2-7, the V gene TRBV20-1; TRBD2 aligns across 11 bases. The CDR3 here is CSAFGLAGMVSYEQYF. Here the CDR3 DNA reads TGCAGTGCTTTTGGACTAGCGGGTATGGTTTCCTACGAGCAGTACTTC.